What follows describes a single T cell receptor (beta chain). Per the authors' pipeline: Reference gene primer amplification gave estimated nucleated cell counts. Assay used: immunoSEQ multiplex PCR; TCRdb lists only in-frame clones, some missing. V and J calls and clone size come straight from that table; D and trimming were deduced from the DNA. Counted here are 50,000 to 65,000 clones, about four fifths occurring once; the ten biggest clones make up roughly a sixth. The data originate from a study of blood T cell repertoires in COVID-19. At the level of the study: The United States, Italy and Spain provided the acute and convalescent COVID-19 samples. In each case, the material was cDNA or gDNA derived from T cells, B-cell-depleted T cells, or PBMCs.

This CDR3 has 14 amino acids. The V end was cut by 7 bases, the J end by 0 bases, with 12 bases between. In germline, CDR1 is MNHEY, CDR2 SVGAGI. Specimen: peripheral blood. The receptor was derived from a man aged 60 to 69 with COVID-19, enrolled during active disease. The V and J genes are TRBV6-5 and TRBJ1-1; perhaps TRBD1 as D (6 bases). CDR3 coding DNA: TGTGCCAGCACTACACAGGGAATGAACACTGAAGCTTTCTTT. Protein product: CASTTQGMNTEAFF.